The rows below give T cell receptor beta chains drawn from one sample of a study of cytomegalovirus exposure and HLA in healthy donors. Sequenced by immunoSEQ multiplex PCR; TCRdb stores in-frame clones only, minus some. The sample has about 140,000 clones, roughly four fifths seen once. Material for sequencing was PBMCs. These receptors all stem from a young man in good health and CMV-seropositive. Each CDR3 is given with its conserved first and last residue. The order of the fields is V gene, clone size, J gene, D gene, CDR3 DNA, CDR3 protein. A D gene is named only where the DNA matches it firmly. Rows may omit the clone size; those that give it use once, few, many or a size class.

V: TRBV6-6; size: .; J: TRBJ2-7; D: .; DNA: TGTGCCAGCAGTCCCGTGGACAACTACGAGCAGTACTTC; CDR3: CASSPVDNYEQYF
V: TRBV6-5; size: .; J: TRBJ2-3; D: TRBD1; DNA: TGTGCCAGCAGTCCGGGACAGTTAAGCACAGATACGCAGTATTTT; CDR3: CASSPGQLSTDTQYF
V: TRBV28; size: .; J: TRBJ2-7; D: .; DNA: TGTGCCAGCAGTGAAGGGGACGAGCAGTACTTC; CDR3: CASSEGDEQYF
V: TRBV7-9; size: once; J: TRBJ1-2; D: TRBD1; DNA: TGTGCCAGCAGCTTAGGAGCGGACAGGAGTAACTATGGCTACACCTTC; CDR3: CASSLGADRSNYGYTF
V: TRBV5-1; size: .; J: TRBJ2-5; D: TRBD2; DNA: TGCGCCAGCAGCCCGGGCACTAGCGGGGTCTACTTC; CDR3: CASSPGTSGVYF
V: TRBV7-9; size: .; J: TRBJ2-1; D: TRBD2; DNA: TGTGCCAGCAGCTTTGGACTAGCGACGGCGGGTGAGCAGTTCTTC; CDR3: CASSFGLATAGEQFF
V: TRBV28; size: .; J: TRBJ1-6; D: TRBD1; DNA: TGTGCCAGCAGTTTAGGGGGGTCAGGGGGTTCACCCCTCCACTTT; CDR3: CASSLGGSGGSPLHF
V: TRBV19; size: .; J: TRBJ2-1; D: TRBD2; DNA: TGTGCCAGTCGAACAGCGGGAGCCACCTACAATGAGCAGTTCTTC; CDR3: CASRTAGATYNEQFF
V: TRBV27; size: .; J: TRBJ2-7; D: .; DNA: TGTGCCAGCAGTCTTAGGACCGGGACAACCTACGAGCAGTACTTC; CDR3: CASSLRTGTTYEQYF
V: TRBV5-1; size: .; J: TRBJ1-4; D: .; DNA: TGCGCCAGCAGCCGGGAAGGACCAACTAATGAAAAACTGTTTTTT; CDR3: CASSREGPTNEKLFF
V: TRBV15; size: .; J: TRBJ2-1; D: .; DNA: TGTGCCACCAGCAGAGATCGGCTTCAGGCTGAGCAGTTCTTC; CDR3: CATSRDRLQAEQFF
V: TRBV28; size: .; J: TRBJ2-5; D: .; DNA: TGTGCCAGTTCATTCCGGGAGACCCAGTACTTC; CDR3: CASSFRETQYF
V: TRBV10-2; size: .; J: TRBJ1-4; D: TRBD1; DNA: TGCGCCAGCACTCCCTTAGGGGGCGCAGGGAGGACTAATGAAAAACTGTTTTTT; CDR3: CASTPLGGAGRTNEKLFF
V: TRBV11-3; size: few; J: TRBJ2-1; D: .; DNA: TGTGCCAGCAGCTTAGGACTAGCCTACAATGAGCAGTTCTTC; CDR3: CASSLGLAYNEQFF
V: TRBV5-4; size: .; J: TRBJ2-1; D: .; DNA: TGTGCCAGCAGCCAGGACACCTACAATGAGCAGTTCTTC; CDR3: CASSQDTYNEQFF
V: TRBV6-5; size: .; J: TRBJ1-1; D: TRBD1; DNA: TGTGCCAGCAGTTACTCGGGACAGGGACCCGCTGAAGCTTTCTTT; CDR3: CASSYSGQGPAEAFF
V: TRBV5-5; size: .; J: TRBJ1-4; D: .; DNA: TGTGCCAGCAGCTTGGACGCAGTTAATGAAAAACTGTTTTTT; CDR3: CASSLDAVNEKLFF
V: TRBV21-1; size: .; J: TRBJ2-7; D: .; DNA: TGTGCCAGCAGCAAACGGGAGCAGGGGGCGTCCCACGAGCAGTACTTC; CDR3: CASSKREQGASHEQYF
V: TRBV27; size: .; J: TRBJ2-5; D: .; DNA: TGTGCCAGCAGTATAACTCCCACTAGAAACCAAGAGACCCAGTACTTC; CDR3: CASSITPTRNQETQYF
V: TRBV18; size: .; J: TRBJ2-7; D: TRBD1; DNA: TGTGCCAGCTCACCACTTACAGGGGAAGGCTACGAGCAGTACTTC; CDR3: CASSPLTGEGYEQYF
V: TRBV25-1; size: few; J: TRBJ2-7; D: TRBD2; DNA: TGTGCCAGCAGTGAACGGGGCGGTTTGCGCCCGGGGGGTTACGAGCAGTACTTC; CDR3: CASSERGGLRPGGYEQYF
V: TRBV5-6; size: .; J: TRBJ2-2; D: TRBD2; DNA: TGTGCCAGCAGCTTACGGGGGGGCGCGTCCGGGGAGCTGTTTTTT; CDR3: CASSLRGGASGELFF
V: TRBV10-2; size: .; J: TRBJ1-4; D: .; DNA: TGCGCCAGCAGTGTCACCGGGTCCACCCAGCGGGAAAAACTGTTTTTT; CDR3: CASSVTGSTQREKLFF
V: TRBV4-2; size: .; J: TRBJ1-1; D: .; DNA: TGTGCCAGCAGCCGGTCAGCATGGCTGGAGACTGAAGCTTTCTTT; CDR3: CASSRSAWLETEAFF
V: TRBV28; size: .; J: TRBJ1-2; D: TRBD1; DNA: TGTGCCAGCGACAGGGGGCTTGGGACCAACTATGGCTACACCTTC; CDR3: CASDRGLGTNYGYTF
V: TRBV7-2; size: .; J: TRBJ2-7; D: .; DNA: TGTGCCAGCAGCTTCGGCAGGGCGTCCTACGAGCAGTACTTC; CDR3: CASSFGRASYEQYF
V: TRBV7-2; size: once; J: TRBJ1-1; D: TRBD1; DNA: TGTGCCAGCAGCTCCGGGACAGGGGGCACTGAAGCTTTCTTT; CDR3: CASSSGTGGTEAFF
V: TRBV29-1; size: .; J: TRBJ2-3; D: TRBD2; DNA: TGCGGCGTTGTGGTAGCGGGAGTCCACACGAGCACAGATACGCAGTATTTT; CDR3: CGVVVAGVHTSTDTQYF
V: TRBV10-3; size: .; J: TRBJ2-7; D: .; DNA: TGTGCCATCAGTGAGGTAGCGGCCACCTACGAGCAGTACTTC; CDR3: CAISEVAATYEQYF
V: TRBV6-5; size: .; J: TRBJ2-7; D: TRBD1; DNA: TGTGCCAGCGGGCGGGACAGGGTCGACGAGCAGTACTTC; CDR3: CASGRDRVDEQYF
V: TRBV11-3; size: .; J: TRBJ1-4; D: TRBD1; DNA: TGTGCCAGCAGCTTAGCCGGGACAGGGGTCGAAAAACTGTTTTTT; CDR3: CASSLAGTGVEKLFF
V: TRBV5-1; size: .; J: TRBJ2-1; D: TRBD2; DNA: TGCGCCAGCAGCTCCCAGGGACTAGCGGGTGTCAGCTCCTACAATGAGCAGTTCTTC; CDR3: CASSSQGLAGVSSYNEQFF
V: TRBV6-5; size: .; J: TRBJ2-7; D: .; DNA: TGTGCCAGCAGGCAAACGGGATCCGACTACGAGCAGTACTTC; CDR3: CASRQTGSDYEQYF
V: TRBV10-3; size: once; J: TRBJ1-6; D: .; DNA: TGTGCCATCAGTGAGTCTGGAGGAACCTATAATTCACCCCTCCACTTT; CDR3: CAISESGGTYNSPLHF
V: TRBV25-1; size: .; J: TRBJ2-7; D: .; DNA: TGTGCCAGCAGTGAATCCTTTACCGGGACTGACGAGCAGTACTTC; CDR3: CASSESFTGTDEQYF
V: TRBV5-6; size: .; J: TRBJ2-7; D: .; DNA: TGTGCCAGCAGCTTGGAAGGGAGCTCCTACGAGCAGTACTTC; CDR3: CASSLEGSSYEQYF
V: TRBV18; size: .; J: TRBJ2-5; D: .; DNA: TGTGCCAGCTCACCACCAGGGAGCCAAGAGACCCAGTACTTC; CDR3: CASSPPGSQETQYF
V: TRBV2; size: once; J: TRBJ2-1; D: .; DNA: TGTGCCAGCAGTGAAAGTCAGACGGGGAAATTCTTC; CDR3: CASSESQTGKFF
V: TRBV25-1; size: .; J: TRBJ2-4; D: TRBD2; DNA: TGTGCCAGCAGTGAGCTAGCGGGAGGGCCAGGGGCCAAAAACATTCAGTACTTC; CDR3: CASSELAGGPGAKNIQYF
V: TRBV5-1; size: .; J: TRBJ2-1; D: .; DNA: TGCGCCAGCAGCTCGTTCAGCGGTGCCGGTTACAATGAGCAGTTCTTC; CDR3: CASSSFSGAGYNEQFF
V: TRBV28; size: .; J: TRBJ1-5; D: TRBD1; DNA: TGTGCCAGCAGTTTACTTCGGGACAGTAGAAATCAGCCCCAGCATTTT; CDR3: CASSLLRDSRNQPQHF
V: TRBV6-5; size: .; J: TRBJ2-5; D: .; DNA: TGTGCCAGCGGCCGCCTCGGGGAGACCCAGTACTTC; CDR3: CASGRLGETQYF
V: TRBV27; size: .; J: TRBJ2-7; D: TRBD2; DNA: TGTGCCAGCACCCAGGAGCGGGAGGGCCCGGTCGACGAGCAGTACTTC; CDR3: CASTQEREGPVDEQYF
V: TRBV28; size: .; J: TRBJ2-2; D: .; DNA: TGTGCCAGCAGTTTATTTCCGGGGAACACCGGGGAGCTGTTTTTT; CDR3: CASSLFPGNTGELFF
V: TRBV4-1; size: .; J: TRBJ1-5; D: .; DNA: TGCGCCAGCAGCCAAGGGACAGTCCATCAGCCCCAGCATTTT; CDR3: CASSQGTVHQPQHF
V: TRBV6-1; size: .; J: TRBJ1-2; D: TRBD1; DNA: TGTGCCAGCAGGGTCCGACAGGGAGGTGTTTATGGCTACACCTTC; CDR3: CASRVRQGGVYGYTF
V: TRBV4-2; size: .; J: TRBJ2-7; D: TRBD2; DNA: TGTGCCAGCAGCCGGACTAGCGGTAACTACGAGCAGTACTTC; CDR3: CASSRTSGNYEQYF
V: TRBV14; size: .; J: TRBJ2-2; D: .; DNA: TGTGCCAGCAGCCAAGTCAGTTCGGGGGCCGGGGAGCTGTTTTTT; CDR3: CASSQVSSGAGELFF
V: TRBV7-3; size: once; J: TRBJ2-1; D: TRBD2; DNA: TGTGCCAGCAGCACAGGACTAGCGGGCAATGAGCAGTTCTTC; CDR3: CASSTGLAGNEQFF
V: TRBV5-1; size: .; J: TRBJ1-3; D: .; DNA: TGCGCCAGCAGCCCGGAGCGTAATGGAAACACCATATATTTT; CDR3: CASSPERNGNTIYF
V: TRBV9; size: .; J: TRBJ2-1; D: TRBD2; DNA: TGTGCCAGCAGCGTAATGGGACTAGTGATCAATGAGCAGTTCTTC; CDR3: CASSVMGLVINEQFF
V: TRBV18; size: .; J: TRBJ2-2; D: .; DNA: TGTGCCAGCGGGAGGCAGGAAGGGACCGGGGAGCTGTTTTTT; CDR3: CASGRQEGTGELFF
V: TRBV27; size: .; J: TRBJ2-7; D: TRBD1; DNA: TGTGCCAGCAGTTTAAGACAGGGGGCCGGGGAGCAGTACTTC; CDR3: CASSLRQGAGEQYF
V: TRBV7-9; size: .; J: TRBJ1-2; D: .; DNA: TGTGCCAGCAGCCCCCAGGTAGGCCGAAACTACACCTTC; CDR3: CASSPQVGRNYTF
V: TRBV18; size: .; J: TRBJ2-3; D: TRBD1; DNA: TGTGCCAGCTCTCCGGACAGGGGAATCACAGATACGCAGTATTTT; CDR3: CASSPDRGITDTQYF
V: TRBV9; size: .; J: TRBJ1-2; D: TRBD1; DNA: TGTGCCAGCAGCGTCGGACAGGTCCCTAACTATGGCTACACCTTC; CDR3: CASSVGQVPNYGYTF
V: TRBV28; size: .; J: TRBJ2-7; D: .; DNA: TGTGCCAGTGGACAGTCCTCCTACGAGCAGTACTTC; CDR3: CASGQSSYEQYF